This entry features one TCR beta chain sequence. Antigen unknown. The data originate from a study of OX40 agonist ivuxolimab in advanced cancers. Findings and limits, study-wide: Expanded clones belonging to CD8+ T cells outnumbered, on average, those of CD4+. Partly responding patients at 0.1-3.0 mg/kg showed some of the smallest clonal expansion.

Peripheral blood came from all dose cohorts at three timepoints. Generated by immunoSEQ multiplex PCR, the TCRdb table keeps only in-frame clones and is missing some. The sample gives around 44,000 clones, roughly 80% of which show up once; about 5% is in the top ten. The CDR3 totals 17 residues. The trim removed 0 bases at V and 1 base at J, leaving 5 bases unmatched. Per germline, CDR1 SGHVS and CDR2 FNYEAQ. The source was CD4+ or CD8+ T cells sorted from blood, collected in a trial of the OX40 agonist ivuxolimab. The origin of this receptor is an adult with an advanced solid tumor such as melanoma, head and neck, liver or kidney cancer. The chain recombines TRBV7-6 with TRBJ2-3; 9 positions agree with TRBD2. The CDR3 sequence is CASSLAPASGGTDTQYF. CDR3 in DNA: TGTGCCAGCAGCTTAGCGCCAGCTAGCGGGGGCACAGATACGCAGTATTTT.